A few counts support the clone carrying this T cell receptor beta chain. Its antigen is as yet unknown. Among the patients, none had received any treatment before thyroid surgery. The data belong to a study of metastatic and nonmetastatic thyroid tumors. Whole-study context: It was across blood and tumor or nodule tissue from malignant and benign thyroid patients that repertoires were compared.

Study-wide results and limits: Malignant tumors reportedly showed significantly higher TCR beta diversity than benign nodules in both blood and tumor.

Original methodology: A classifier for distant metastasis in papillary thyroid cancer was constructed using CDR3 differences observed across clinicopathological groups. TCRdb recomputed clones from the PCR reads via MiXCR. These V and J calls derive from TCRdb rather than the authors' analysis. The repertoire holds more than 40,000 clones, with roughly 27% as singletons. V shed 5 bases and J 2 bases; nucleotides not matched to a gene: 4. The CDR3 sequence is 15 residues long. The germline V gene has CDR1 SGHAT and CDR2 FQNNGV. The rearrangement uses TRBV11-2 and TRBJ2-7; 12 bases agree with TRBD2. What was sequenced was blood. The sequence was obtained from a male donor with papillary thyroid cancer or a benign thyroid nodule (not recorded which). Some clones in this sample may be carry-over from other donors' samples. The CDR3 DNA reads as TGTGCCAGCAGCCTGCTAGCGGGAGGGACCTACGAGCAGTACTTC. Translation gives CASSLLAGGTYEQYF.